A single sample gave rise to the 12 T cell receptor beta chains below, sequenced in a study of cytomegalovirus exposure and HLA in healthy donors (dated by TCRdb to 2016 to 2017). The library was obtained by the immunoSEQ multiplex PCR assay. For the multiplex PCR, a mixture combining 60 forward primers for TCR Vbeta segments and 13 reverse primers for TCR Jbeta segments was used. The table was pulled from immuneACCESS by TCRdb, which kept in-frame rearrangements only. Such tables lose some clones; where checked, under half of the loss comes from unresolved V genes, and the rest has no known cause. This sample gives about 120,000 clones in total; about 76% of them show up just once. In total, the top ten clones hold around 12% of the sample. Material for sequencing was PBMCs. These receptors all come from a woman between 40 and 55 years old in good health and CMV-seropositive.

The CDR3 nucleotides read TGCAGCGTTGGCGGGGAACAATGGGACGAGCAGTACTTC. Amino acid sequence: CSVGGEQWDEQYF. This chain connects TRBV29-1 to TRBJ2-7; weak D call: TRBD2 (6 bases). CDR3 size: 13 residues. The germline V gene encodes CDR1 SQVTM and CDR2 ANQGSEA. The germline V and J ends were trimmed by 4 bases and 5 bases, with 15 bases remaining between them.

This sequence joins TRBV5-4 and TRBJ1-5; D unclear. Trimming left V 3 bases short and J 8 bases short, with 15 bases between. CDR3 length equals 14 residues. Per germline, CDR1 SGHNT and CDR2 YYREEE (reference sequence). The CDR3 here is CASSYDRGFEPQHF. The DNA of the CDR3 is TGTGCCAGCAGCTACGACCGCGGATTCGAGCCCCAGCATTTT.

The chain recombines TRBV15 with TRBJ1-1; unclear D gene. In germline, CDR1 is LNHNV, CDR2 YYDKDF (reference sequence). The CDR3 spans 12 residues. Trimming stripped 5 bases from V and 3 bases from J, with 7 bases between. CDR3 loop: CATSAYYTEAFF. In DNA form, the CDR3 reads TGTGCCACCAGCGCATACTACACTGAAGCTTTCTTT. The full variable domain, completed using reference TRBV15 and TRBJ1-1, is DAMVIQNPRYQVTQFGKPVTLSCSQTLNHNVMYWYQQKSSQAPKLLFHYYDKDFNNEADTPDNFQSRRPNTSFCFLDIRSPGLGDTAMYLCATSAYYTEAFFGQGTRLTVV.

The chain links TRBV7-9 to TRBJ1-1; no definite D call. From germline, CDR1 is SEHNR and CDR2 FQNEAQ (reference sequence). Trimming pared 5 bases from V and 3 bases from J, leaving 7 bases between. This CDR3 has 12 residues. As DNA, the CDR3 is TGTGCCAGCAGCCCCTCGGACACTGAAGCTTTCTTT. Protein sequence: CASSPSDTEAFF.

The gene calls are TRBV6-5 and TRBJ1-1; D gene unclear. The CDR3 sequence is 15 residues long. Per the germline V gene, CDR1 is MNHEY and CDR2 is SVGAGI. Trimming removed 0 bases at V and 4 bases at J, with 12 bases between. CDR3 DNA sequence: TGTGCCAGCAGTTACTCGTCCGGAGGCCCCACTGAAGCTTTCTTT. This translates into CASSYSSGGPTEAFF.

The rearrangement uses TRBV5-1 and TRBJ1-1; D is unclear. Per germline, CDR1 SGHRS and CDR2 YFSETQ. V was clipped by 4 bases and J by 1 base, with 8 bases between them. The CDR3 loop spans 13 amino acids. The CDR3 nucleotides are TGCGCCAGCAGCGCGAAAGCGAACACTGAAGCTTTCTTT. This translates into CASSAKANTEAFF.

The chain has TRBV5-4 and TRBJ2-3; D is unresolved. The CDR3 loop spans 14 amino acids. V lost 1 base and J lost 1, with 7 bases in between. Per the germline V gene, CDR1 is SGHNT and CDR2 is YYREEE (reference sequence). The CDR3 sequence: CASSLWLGTDTQYF. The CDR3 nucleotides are TGTGCCAGCAGCTTGTGGCTAGGCACAGATACGCAGTATTTT. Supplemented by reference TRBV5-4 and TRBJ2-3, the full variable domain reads ETGVTQSPTHLIKTRGQQVTLRCSSQSGHNTVSWYQQALGQGPQFIFQYYREEENGRGNFPPRFSGLQFPNYSSELNVNALELDDSALYLCASSLWLGTDTQYFGPGTRLTVL.

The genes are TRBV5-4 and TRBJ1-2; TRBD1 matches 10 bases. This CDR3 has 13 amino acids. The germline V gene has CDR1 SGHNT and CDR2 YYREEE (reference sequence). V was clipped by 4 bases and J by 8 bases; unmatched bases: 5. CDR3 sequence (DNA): TGTGCCAGCAGCACGGGGACAGGGGACGGCTACACCTTC. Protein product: CASSTGTGDGYTF. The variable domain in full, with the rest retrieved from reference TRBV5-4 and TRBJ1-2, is ETGVTQSPTHLIKTRGQQVTLRCSSQSGHNTVSWYQQALGQGPQFIFQYYREEENGRGNFPPRFSGLQFPNYSSELNVNALELDDSALYLCASSTGTGDGYTFGSGTRLTVV.

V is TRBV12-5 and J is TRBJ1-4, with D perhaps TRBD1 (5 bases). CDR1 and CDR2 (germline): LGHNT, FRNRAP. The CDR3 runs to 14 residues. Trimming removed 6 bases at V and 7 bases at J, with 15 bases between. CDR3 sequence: CASGAGGNSEKLFF. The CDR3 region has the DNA TGTGCTAGTGGGGCGGGGGGGAATAGTGAAAAACTGTTTTTT.

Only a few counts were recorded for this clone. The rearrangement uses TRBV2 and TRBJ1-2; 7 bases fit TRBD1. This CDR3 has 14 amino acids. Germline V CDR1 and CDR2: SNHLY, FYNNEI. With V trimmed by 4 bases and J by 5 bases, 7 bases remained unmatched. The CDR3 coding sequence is TGTGCCAGCAGTGCCTATGAGGGGGCTTATGGCTACACCTTC. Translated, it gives CASSAYEGAYGYTF. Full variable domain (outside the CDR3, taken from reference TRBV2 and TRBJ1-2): EPEVTQTPSHQVTQMGQEVILRCVPISNHLYFYWYRQILGQKVEFLVSFYNNEISEKSEIFDDQFSVERPDGSNFTLKIRSTKLEDSAMYFCASSAYEGAYGYTFGSGTRLTVV.

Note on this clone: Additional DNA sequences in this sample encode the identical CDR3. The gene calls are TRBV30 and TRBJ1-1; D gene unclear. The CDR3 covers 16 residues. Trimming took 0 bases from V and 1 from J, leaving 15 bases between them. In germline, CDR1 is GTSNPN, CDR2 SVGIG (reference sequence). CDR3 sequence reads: CAWSVIFWRKNTEAFF. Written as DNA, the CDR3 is TGTGCCTGGAGTGTCATATTCTGGAGAAAGAACACTGAAGCTTTCTTT.

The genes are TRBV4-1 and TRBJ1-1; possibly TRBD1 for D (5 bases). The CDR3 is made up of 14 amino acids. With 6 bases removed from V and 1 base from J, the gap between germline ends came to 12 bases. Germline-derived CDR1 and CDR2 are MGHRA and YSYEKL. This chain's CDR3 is CASRQLTGNTEAFF. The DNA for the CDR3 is TGCGCCAGCAGACAACTTACAGGGAACACTGAAGCTTTCTTT.